The clone carrying this T cell receptor (beta chain) occurred a few times. Only in-frame clones appear in the TCRdb table, and some are missing; sequencing was by immunoSEQ multiplex PCR. The sample includes a few hundred thousand clones, 80% to 90% of them seen just once. This sample is part of a study of blood T cell repertoires in COVID-19. CDR3 length: 13 residues. With 5 bases removed from V and 7 bases from J, the gap between germline ends came to 14 bases. The germline V gene encodes CDR1 SGHTA and CDR2 FQGNSA. Donors in Cohort 3 counted as recovered after two negative PCRs, clearance, or symptom resolution.

The TCR was taken from a man aged 40-49 years who had recovered from COVID-19. The J gene is TRBJ1-1, the V gene TRBV7-2; possibly TRBD1 for D (6 bases). The specimen was PBMCs or T cells enriched from blood (not recorded which). CDR3 protein: CASSPRGAVEAFF. The CDR3 region has the DNA TGTGCCAGCAGCCCCAGGGGAGCAGTTGAAGCTTTCTTT.